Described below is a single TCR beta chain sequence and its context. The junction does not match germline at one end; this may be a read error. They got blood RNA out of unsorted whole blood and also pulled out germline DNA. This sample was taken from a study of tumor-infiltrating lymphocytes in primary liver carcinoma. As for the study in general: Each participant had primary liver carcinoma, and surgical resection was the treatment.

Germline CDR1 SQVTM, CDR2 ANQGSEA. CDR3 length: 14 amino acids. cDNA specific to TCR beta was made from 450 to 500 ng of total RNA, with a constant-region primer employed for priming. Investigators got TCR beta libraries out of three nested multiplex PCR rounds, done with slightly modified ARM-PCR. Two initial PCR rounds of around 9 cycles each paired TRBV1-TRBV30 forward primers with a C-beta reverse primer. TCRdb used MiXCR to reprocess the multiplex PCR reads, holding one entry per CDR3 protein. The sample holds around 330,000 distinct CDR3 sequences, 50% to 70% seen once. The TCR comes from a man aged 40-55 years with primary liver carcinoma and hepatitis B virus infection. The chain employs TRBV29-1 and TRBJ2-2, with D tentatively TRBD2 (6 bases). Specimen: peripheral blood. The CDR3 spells CSVLGPGPTREPFF. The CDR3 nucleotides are TGCAGCGTCCTCGGTCCGGGACCCACCCGGGAGCCGTTTTTT.